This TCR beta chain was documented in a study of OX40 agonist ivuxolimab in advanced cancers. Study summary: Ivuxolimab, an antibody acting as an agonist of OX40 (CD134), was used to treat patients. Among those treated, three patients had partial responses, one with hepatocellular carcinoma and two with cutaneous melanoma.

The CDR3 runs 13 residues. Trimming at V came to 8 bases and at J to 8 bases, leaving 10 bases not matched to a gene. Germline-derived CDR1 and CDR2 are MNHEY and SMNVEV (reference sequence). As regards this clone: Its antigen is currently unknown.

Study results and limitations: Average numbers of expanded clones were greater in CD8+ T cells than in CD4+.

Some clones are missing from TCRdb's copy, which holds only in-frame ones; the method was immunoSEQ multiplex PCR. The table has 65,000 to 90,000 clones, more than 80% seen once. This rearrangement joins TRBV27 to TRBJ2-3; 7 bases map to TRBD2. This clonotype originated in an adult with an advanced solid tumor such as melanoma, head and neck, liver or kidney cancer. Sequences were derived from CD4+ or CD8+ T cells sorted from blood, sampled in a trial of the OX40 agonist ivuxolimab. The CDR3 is CASGGRVGITQYF. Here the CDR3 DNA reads TGTGCCAGCGGGGGGAGGGTAGGGATTACGCAGTATTTT.